These 17 T cell receptor beta chains were all obtained from the same sample, sequenced in a study of beta chain features in type 1 diabetes. The entirety of the isolated RNA underwent reverse transcription, so expressed TCRB transcripts were sequenced. The protocol was immunoSEQ multiplex PCR, while the TCRdb copy is restricted to in-frame clones and leaves out a portion. This sample has fewer than 900,000 clones, with roughly 15% found just once. Sequenced: naive CD4+ T cells from blood. These receptor sequences come from a woman under 30 in good health.

On this clone: Other DNA sequences of this sample code for an identical CDR3. The chain links TRBV2 to TRBJ1-5; no clear D. Trimming removed 3 bases at V and 0 bases at J, with 6 bases between. Germline CDR1 is SNHLY and CDR2 is FYNNEI. The CDR3 totals 14 residues. The CDR3 DNA reads TGTGCCAGCAGTGAGGTCAGTAGCAATCAGCCCCAGCATTTT. It yields the protein CASSEVSSNQPQHF.

About this clone: The limits of the CDR3 on the DNA are not certain, so only TCRdb's listed CDR3 is given. CDR3 sequence: CASSFAPGSPQRYAF. The chain employs TRBV7-9 and TRBJ1-2; the table assigns TRBD1, which was not confirmed against the DNA. A total of 15 residues make up the CDR3, ends included. Per germline, CDR1 SEHNR and CDR2 FQNEAQ (reference sequence).

This clone appeared a few times. The chain joins TRBV4-2 to TRBJ1-2; 9 bases fit TRBD1. The CDR3 is 15 amino acids. The J segment lost 4 bases and the V segment lost 1 base, leaving 4 bases of the junction unmatched. Per germline, CDR1 LGHNA and CDR2 YNFKEQ. The CDR3 is CASSQGTGEGYGYTF. The CDR3 bases are TGTGCCAGCAGCCAAGGGACAGGGGAAGGCTATGGCTACACCTTC.

This chain joins TRBV6-1 and TRBJ2-1, with 7 bases aligning to TRBD2. Germline lookup yields CDR1 MNHNS and CDR2 SASEGT. After removal of 2 bases from V and 4 bases from J, the junction contained 8 bases not matched to a gene. This CDR3 has 16 amino acids. The DNA of the CDR3 is TGTGCCAGCAGTGAAATGGTGCTAGCGGAGTACAATGAGCAGTTCTTC. Protein sequence: CASSEMVLAEYNEQFF.

The gene calls are TRBV6-5 and TRBJ2-3, with 10 bases that match TRBD2. There are 16 residues in the CDR3. Germline V gene sequence: CDR1 MNHEY, CDR2 SVGAGI. J lost 8 bases, V lost 2 bases, and 10 bases had no gene match. The CDR3 sequence: CASSYQSGRAGGTQYF. The CDR3 nucleotides are TGTGCCAGCAGTTACCAAAGCGGGAGGGCCGGTGGTACGCAGTATTTT.

The V and J genes are TRBV11-3 and TRBJ2-1; tentative D call: TRBD2 (5 bases). V shed 5 bases and J shed 6 bases, with 8 bases lying between them. Germline V gene sequence: CDR1 SGHNT, CDR2 YENEEA. The CDR3 sequence is 12 residues long. The CDR3 region has the DNA TGTGCCAGCAGCAAAAGCGGCAATGAGCAGTTCTTC. The encoded protein is CASSKSGNEQFF.

This clone was found a few times. The chain uses TRBV6-5 and TRBJ2-3; unclear D gene. Trimming cost V 10 bases and J 0 bases, with 14 bases left between them. The CDR3 is made up of 14 amino acids. Germline lookup yields CDR1 MNHEY and CDR2 SVGAGI. CDR3 residues: CATRKRLSTDTQYF. DNA of the CDR3: TGTGCCACCAGAAAAAGACTGAGCACAGATACGCAGTATTTT.

In this sample, this clone turned up a few times. The V call is TRBV7-3, the J call TRBJ2-5; possibly TRBD2 for D (6 bases). V was cut by 4 bases and J by 2 bases, with 8 bases left in between. Looked up from germline, CDR1 is SGHTA and CDR2 is FQGTGA. The CDR3 sequence is 13 residues long. The CDR3 reads CASSSSVQETQYF. The CDR3 DNA follows: TGTGCCAGCAGCTCTAGCGTTCAAGAGACCCAGTACTTC.

V is TRBV25-1 and J is TRBJ1-5; D remains unclear. Trimming cost V 0 bases and J 1 base, with 4 bases left between them. CDR1 is MGHDK, CDR2 SYGVNS, per germline. The CDR3 sequence is 14 residues long. The CDR3, as DNA: TGTGCCAGCAGTGAATATGGCAGCAATCAGCCCCAGCATTTT. Protein sequence: CASSEYGSNQPQHF.

A few counts support this clone. CDR3 amino acids: CASSPTSGRVASYNEQFF. The CDR3 DNA reads as TGTGCCAGCAGCCCGACTAGCGGGAGGGTGGCCTCCTACAATGAGCAGTTCTTC. This chain connects TRBV11-2 to TRBJ2-1, with 14 nucleotides matching TRBD2. Germline values: CDR1 SGHAT, CDR2 FQNNGV. The CDR3 runs 18 residues. Germline trimming cut 5 bases from V and 0 bases from J; bases unmatched to any gene: 6.

This clone was seen only a few times. The CDR3 region has the DNA TGTGCCAGCAGCGTAGGGGGACTAGCGGGAAGTGAGCAGTTCTTC. It specifies CASSVGGLAGSEQFF. The V gene is TRBV9, the J gene TRBJ2-1; TRBD2 matches 13 bases. V shed 0 bases and J 9 bases; nucleotides not matched to a gene: 3. Germline V gene lookup returns CDR1 SGDLS and CDR2 YYNGEE. CDR3 length: 15 residues. The full variable domain, in which reference TRBV9 and TRBJ2-1 provide the parts outside the CDR3, is DSGVTQTPKHLITATGQRVTLRCSPRSGDLSVYWYQQSLDQGLQFLIQYYNGEERAKGNILERFSAQQFPDLHSELNLSSLELGDSALYFCASSVGGLAGSEQFFGPGTRLTVL.

In its sample, this clone was seen a few times. The genes are TRBV6-6 and TRBJ1-4; 7 bases are a match to TRBD1. The CDR3 length is 15 residues. CDR1 is MNHNY and CDR2 is SVGAGI in the germline V gene (reference sequence). J lost 6 bases, V lost 0 bases, and 4 bases had no gene match. The DNA for the CDR3 is TGTGCCAGCAGTTACTCAGGGGGCGCGTATGAAAAACTGTTTTTT. This gives the protein CASSYSGGAYEKLFF.

V is TRBV5-1 and J is TRBJ2-1, with TRBD2 identical over 9 bases. Trimming removed 3 bases from V and 6 bases from J; junction bases left unmatched: 10. The CDR3 loop spans 16 amino acids. The germline gives CDR1 SGHRS, CDR2 YFSETQ. CDR3 residues: CASSWPLAGMGNEQFF. CDR3 in DNA: TGCGCCAGCAGCTGGCCCCTAGCGGGAATGGGCAATGAGCAGTTCTTC.

The chain uses TRBV7-6 and TRBJ2-1, with 9 bases lining up with TRBD2. Germline lookup yields CDR1 SGHVS and CDR2 FNYEAQ. This CDR3 spans 16 amino acids. Trimming cost V 2 bases and J 12 bases; bases outside gene matches: 14. For the CDR3, the DNA is TGTGCCAGCAGCTTAATGGGAAGGACTAGCGTATCGGGGCAGTTCTTC. It specifies CASSLMGRTSVSGQFF. Using reference TRBV7-6 and TRBJ2-1 for the parts outside the CDR3, the full variable domain is GAGVSQSPRYKVTKRGQDVALRCDPISGHVSLYWYRQALGQGPEFLTYFNYEAQQDKSGLPNDRFSAERPEGSISTLTIQRTEQRDSAMYRCASSLMGRTSVSGQFFGPGTRLTVL.

The chain combines TRBV6-6 with TRBJ2-4; 7 bases are shared with TRBD2. Germline V lookup: CDR1 MNHNY, CDR2 SVGAGI (reference sequence). The CDR3 is made up of 14 amino acids. With V trimmed by 2 bases and J by 6 bases, 4 bases remained unmatched. The CDR3 loop reads CASSYGDYRNIQYF. Here the CDR3 DNA reads TGTGCCAGCAGTTACGGGGACTACAGAAACATTCAGTACTTC.

The chain has TRBV6-5 and TRBJ2-7; maybe TRBD1 (6 bases). The V gene's germline CDR1 is MNHEY and CDR2 SVGAGI. The CDR3 extends over 15 amino acids. Trimming left V 6 bases short and J 3 bases short, with 18 bases between. The CDR3 sequence: CASSSGPGQFYEQYF. CDR3 sequence (DNA): TGTGCCAGCAGCTCGGGCCCGGGACAATTCTACGAGCAGTACTTC.

The chain employs TRBV7-6 and TRBJ2-7, with D perhaps matching TRBD1 (6 bases). The V gene's germline CDR1 is SGHVS and CDR2 FNYEAQ. The CDR3 totals 13 residues. With 3 bases removed from V and 6 bases from J, the gap between germline ends came to 12 bases. CDR3 nucleotides: TGTGCCAGCAGCTTGGCAGGGGCCCCCGAGCAGTACTTC. Amino acids: CASSLAGAPEQYF. The complete variable domain, with remaining parts taken from reference TRBV7-6 and TRBJ2-7, reads GAGVSQSPRYKVTKRGQDVALRCDPISGHVSLYWYRQALGQGPEFLTYFNYEAQQDKSGLPNDRFSAERPEGSISTLTIQRTEQRDSAMYRCASSLAGAPEQYFGPGTRLTVT.